This T cell receptor (beta chain) was documented in a study of shared clonotypes between healthy human individuals. Study-level background: Every donor yielded three CD4 naive, three CD4 memory, two CD8 naive and one CD8 memory plate.

Sequencing was performed with immunoSEQ multiplex PCR; in TCRdb, only in-frame clones are kept and a portion is missing. The sample has around 600,000 clones, about 95% seen once. From germline, CDR1 is MNHNS and CDR2 SASEGT. The CDR3 has 15 residues. With 0 bases removed from V and 0 bases from J, the gap between germline ends came to 9 bases. CD8 cells regarded as naive lacked CD45RO, were positively chosen for CCR7, and omitted terminally differentiated effector memory CD45RA+ cells. Every donor, a Caucasian adult, lived in Nashville, Tennessee. Sequences were obtained from naive CD8+ T cells sorted from blood. This receptor was obtained from a woman in her 30s in good health. V usage is TRBV6-1 and J usage is TRBJ2-7; D unresolved. The CDR3 coding sequence is TGTGCCAGCAGTGAAGCTACCCTTCCCTCCTACGAGCAGTACTTC. This sequence encodes CASSEATLPSYEQYF.